A single sample gave rise to the 29 T cell receptor beta chains below, sequenced in a study of cytomegalovirus exposure and HLA in healthy donors (TCRdb year 2017). Libraries came from the immunoSEQ multiplex PCR assay. For the multiplex PCR, a mixture combining 60 forward primers for TCR Vbeta segments and 13 reverse primers for TCR Jbeta segments was used. This is the immuneACCESS table as TCRdb keeps it, with only in-frame sequences that have V and J called. A part of the clones is gone; compared with another copy, unresolved V genes explain less than half, and the rest is unexplained. The table for this sample lists 170,000 or so clones; 75% to 85% of them were counted only once. The ten top clones hold approximately 13% of the sample. The sequenced sample consisted of PBMCs. These receptors were collected from a woman in her fifties or sixties in good health and CMV-seropositive.

V and J are TRBV5-8 and TRBJ1-5, with TRBD1 matching 8 bases. Germline V gene lookup returns CDR1 SGHTS and CDR2 YDEGEE. With 4 bases clipped from V and 2 bases from J, the junction kept 11 bases outside the gene matches. The CDR3 has 17 residues. CDR3 amino acids: CASSLTTGVIGNQPQHF. The CDR3 DNA reads TGTGCCAGCAGCCTGACGACAGGGGTGATCGGCAATCAGCCCCAGCATTTT.

V usage is TRBV6-6 and J usage is TRBJ2-7; 8 bases are a match to TRBD1. The CDR3 is 14 amino acids. Germline CDR1 reads MNHNY; CDR2 reads SVGAGI (reference sequence). Trimming removed 5 bases from V and 3 bases from J; junction bases left unmatched: 6. DNA of the CDR3: TGTGCCAGCAGTATCCGGACAGGGTTCTACGAGCAGTACTTC. It translates to CASSIRTGFYEQYF.

This chain joins TRBV5-1 and TRBJ2-5, with D tentatively TRBD2 (7 bases). Trimming pared 4 bases from V and 5 bases from J, leaving 15 bases between. Looked up from germline, CDR1 is SGHRS and CDR2 is YFSETQ. The CDR3 is 14 amino acids. Here the CDR3 reads CASSPWRGRETQYF. CDR3 nucleotides: TGCGCCAGCAGCCCGTGGCGGGGGCGGGAGACCCAGTACTTC.

The chain links TRBV27 to TRBJ1-4, with D possibly being TRBD1 (6 bases). The V gene lost 0 bases and the J gene lost 14 bases, with 22 bases spanning the gap. Germline V gene sequence: CDR1 MNHEY, CDR2 SMNVEV (reference sequence). CDR3 length: 16 residues. The CDR3 coding sequence is TGTGCCAGCAGTTTATCGAATCCGGGACACAGAGCCGGGCTGTTTTTT. This translates into CASSLSNPGHRAGLFF. Full variable domain (remainder filled in from reference TRBV27 and TRBJ1-4): EAQVTQNPRYLITVTGKKLTVTCSQNMNHEYMSWYRQDPGLGLRQIYYSMNVEVTDKGDVPEGYKVSRKEKRNFPLILESPSPNQTSLYFCASSLSNPGHRAGLFFGSGTQLSVL.

This clone turned up a few times. In nucleotides, the CDR3 is TGTGCCAGCAGCGATTGGGCCGGCTACGAGCAGTACTTC. It translates to CASSDWAGYEQYF. This chain connects TRBV7-9 to TRBJ2-7; D gene unclear. This CDR3 contains 13 residues. CDR1 SEHNR and CDR2 FQNEAQ come from the germline V gene (reference sequence). V lost 5 bases to trimming and J lost 3 bases, with 11 bases between them.

V and J are TRBV13 and TRBJ2-3; 9 nucleotides match TRBD2. The CDR3 contains 18 residues. Trimming removed 5 bases from V and 6 bases from J; junction bases left unmatched: 18. The germline CDR1 and CDR2 sequences are PRHDT and FYEKMQ (reference sequence). The CDR3 here is CASSPLRSGGLDMDTQYF. The CDR3 DNA reads TGTGCCAGCAGCCCCCTCCGCAGCGGGGGGCTTGACATGGATACGCAGTATTTT.

This chain connects TRBV5-1 to TRBJ1-5; possible D gene TRBD1, 5 bases. There are 15 residues in the CDR3. Germline values: CDR1 SGHRS, CDR2 YFSETQ. V shed 2 bases and J shed 1 base, with 10 bases lying between them. CDR3 sequence: CASSLRGLSNQPQHF. For the CDR3, the DNA is TGCGCCAGCAGCTTAAGGGGACTAAGCAATCAGCCCCAGCATTTT. The variable domain in full, with the rest retrieved from reference TRBV5-1 and TRBJ1-5, is KAGVTQTPRYLIKTRGQQVTLSCSPISGHRSVSWYQQTPGQGLQFLFEYFSETQRNKGNFPGRFSGRQFSNSRSEMNVSTLELGDSALYLCASSLRGLSNQPQHFGDGTRLSIL.

The rearrangement uses TRBV6-1 and TRBJ2-6; weak D call: TRBD1 (5 bases). Trimming left V 6 bases short and J 4 bases short, with 13 bases between. The CDR3 is 15 amino acids. The germline V gene has CDR1 MNHNS and CDR2 SASEGT. The CDR3 DNA sequence: TGTGCCAGCAGCCTGACAGTCTACGGGGCCAACGTCCTGACTTTC. It yields the protein CASSLTVYGANVLTF.

The J gene is TRBJ1-6, the V gene TRBV19; tentative D call: TRBD1 (5 bases). Between the trimmed V and J ends, which lost 3 bases and 7 bases, there was a span of 13 bases. CDR1 and CDR2 (germline): LNHDA, SQIVND (reference sequence). The CDR3 is 15 residues long. CDR3 sequence: CASSIETASNSPLHF. The CDR3 nucleotides are TGTGCCAGTAGTATCGAGACAGCCTCCAATTCACCCCTCCACTTT.

V usage is TRBV9 and J usage is TRBJ2-3; 9 bases line up with TRBD1. Per germline, CDR1 SGDLS and CDR2 YYNGEE. After removal of 2 bases from V and 3 bases from J, the junction contained 4 bases not matched to a gene. The CDR3 has 15 amino acids. For the CDR3, the DNA is TGTGCCAGCAGCGTGGGGGGACAGGGAACAGATACGCAGTATTTT. This translates into CASSVGGQGTDTQYF. Complete variable domain (other parts from reference TRBV9 and TRBJ2-3): DSGVTQTPKHLITATGQRVTLRCSPRSGDLSVYWYQQSLDQGLQFLIQYYNGEERAKGNILERFSAQQFPDLHSELNLSSLELGDSALYFCASSVGGQGTDTQYFGPGTRLTVL.

This clone was counted between two and nine times. The chain combines TRBV29-1 with TRBJ2-1, with 15 bases lining up with TRBD2. Germline CDR1 reads SQVTM; CDR2 reads ANQGSEA. V shed 2 bases and J 10 bases; nucleotides not matched to a gene: 6. The CDR3 contains 15 residues. CDR3 nucleotide sequence: TGCAGCGTTGAAAGTGGACTAGCGGGGGGGCGAGAGCAGTTCTTC. Its translation: CSVESGLAGGREQFF.

This sequence joins TRBV6-6 and TRBJ1-2; 7 nucleotides line up with TRBD1. J was trimmed by 4 bases and V by 0 bases; bases with no gene match: 5. The CDR3 covers 15 residues. The germline CDR1 and CDR2 sequences are MNHNY and SVGAGI (reference sequence). Here the CDR3 reads CASSYSPGQSYGYTF. CDR3 nucleotides: TGTGCCAGCAGTTACTCTCCGGGACAGTCCTATGGCTACACCTTC.

The chain recombines TRBV5-1 with TRBJ2-1, with 10 bases that match TRBD2. Germline CDR1 reads SGHRS; CDR2 reads YFSETQ. CDR3 length equals 15 residues. The junction had 10 bases not matched to a gene; V was cut back by 4 bases and J by 9 bases. CDR3 in amino acids: CASSNSSGGAGEQFF. CDR3 DNA sequence: TGCGCCAGCAGCAATTCAAGCGGGGGGGCCGGTGAGCAGTTCTTC. The entire variable domain, with the rest obtained from reference TRBV5-1 and TRBJ2-1, is as follows: KAGVTQTPRYLIKTRGQQVTLSCSPISGHRSVSWYQQTPGQGLQFLFEYFSETQRNKGNFPGRFSGRQFSNSRSEMNVSTLELGDSALYLCASSNSSGGAGEQFFGPGTRLTVL.

This chain joins TRBV4-2 and TRBJ1-5; D remains unclear. Between the trimmed V and J ends, which lost 4 bases and 8 bases, there was a span of 12 bases. The CDR3 is 13 residues long. From germline, CDR1 is LGHNA and CDR2 YNFKEQ. The chain's CDR3 is CASSLSVGKPQHF. CDR3 nucleotides: TGTGCCAGCAGCCTTTCGGTCGGGAAGCCCCAGCATTTT.

This clone was detected a few times. The chain has TRBV4-1 and TRBJ2-7, with TRBD2 identical over 10 bases. Germline CDR1 is MGHRA and CDR2 is YSYEKL. This CDR3 has 18 residues. V gave up 1 base and J gave up 4 bases; unmatched junction bases: 13. CDR3 in DNA: TGCGCCAGCAGCCAAGCCAGCGGGGGGGCCGAAGTAAGTTACGAGCAGTACTTC. It codes for CASSQASGGAEVSYEQYF.

The CDR3 DNA is TGTGCCAGCAGTGCGACTTGGGGCGGAAACATTCAGTACTTC. Translated, it gives CASSATWGGNIQYF. The chain uses TRBV6-1 and TRBJ2-4; weak D call: TRBD1 (5 bases). Germline CDR1 is MNHNS and CDR2 is SASEGT. The V end was cut by 4 bases, the J end by 6 bases, with 13 bases between. The CDR3 is made up of 14 amino acids.

The rearrangement links TRBV4-1 to TRBJ1-5, with 11 bases that match TRBD1. Germline V gene sequence: CDR1 MGHRA, CDR2 YSYEKL. The CDR3 covers 16 residues. The V segment lost 2 bases and the J segment 3 bases; nucleotides outside the gene matches: 3. CDR3 sequence (DNA): TGCGCCAGCAGCCAAAGGACAGGGGGCCTCAATCAGCCCCAGCATTTT. Residues: CASSQRTGGLNQPQHF.

The chain links TRBV5-4 to TRBJ2-2; 10 positions agree with TRBD1. The CDR3 sequence is 16 residues long. Germline loops: CDR1 SGHNT, CDR2 YYREEE (reference sequence). V shed 3 bases, J shed 0 bases, and the junction held 2 bases outside the gene matches. CDR3: CASSSTGGANTGELFF. DNA for the CDR3: TGTGCCAGCAGCTCGACAGGGGGCGCGAACACCGGGGAGCTGTTTTTT.

Turning to this clone: Other nucleotide sequences in the sample specify the same CDR3. The chain employs TRBV19 and TRBJ1-1; 9 bases are a match to TRBD1. Germline lookup yields CDR1 LNHDA and CDR2 SQIVND (reference sequence). The CDR3 has 13 residues. Germline trimming cut 3 bases from V and 5 bases from J; bases unmatched to any gene: 1. CDR3: CASSIGQGTEAFF. CDR3 DNA sequence: TGTGCCAGTAGTATCGGACAGGGGACTGAAGCTTTCTTT.

This clone has just a few counts. The chain recombines TRBV28 with TRBJ1-3; the D is unclear. The CDR3 length is 15 residues. Germline values: CDR1 MDHEN, CDR2 SYDVKM. V was pared by 3 bases and J by 7 bases, with 16 bases between. CDR3 protein: CASSFRTGPGNTIYF. CDR3 DNA sequence: TGTGCCAGCAGTTTCCGGACTGGCCCCGGGAACACCATATATTTT.

V gene TRBV6-5 combines with J gene TRBJ1-2; D may be TRBD1 (5 bases). Germline CDR1 and CDR2: MNHEY and SVGAGI. CDR3 length: 13 amino acids. The V gene lost 7 bases and the J gene lost 4 bases, with 13 bases spanning the gap. The CDR3 here is CASTNPGPYGYTF. In DNA, the CDR3 is TGTGCCAGCACAAATCCAGGGCCCTATGGCTACACCTTC.

The rearrangement joins TRBV7-9 to TRBJ2-4, with D perhaps TRBD1 (6 bases). Germline loops: CDR1 SEHNR, CDR2 FQNEAQ (reference sequence). With 5 bases removed from V and 14 bases from J, the gap between germline ends came to 28 bases. This CDR3 has 16 residues. This chain's CDR3 is CASSPDLKADSFRKYF. In DNA form, the CDR3 reads TGTGCCAGCAGCCCAGACCTCAAGGCGGACAGCTTTAGAAAGTACTTC. Together with reference TRBV7-9 and TRBJ2-4, the CDR3 gives the full variable domain: DTGVSQNPRHKITKRGQNVTFRCDPISEHNRLYWYRQTLGQGPEFLTYFQNEAQLEKSRLLSDRFSAERPKGSFSTLEIQRTEQGDSAMYLCASSPDLKADSFRKYFGAGTRLSVL.

The rearrangement links TRBV4-1 to TRBJ2-1; D is unclear. The germline V gene has CDR1 MGHRA and CDR2 YSYEKL. The ends were cut back, 3 bases at V and 6 bases at J, with 15 bases in the middle. The CDR3 is 15 amino acids. The CDR3 here is CASSQGLLDGNEQFF. The CDR3 coding sequence is TGCGCCAGCAGCCAGGGCCTCCTGGATGGCAATGAGCAGTTCTTC.

The chain is built from TRBV6-1 and TRBJ1-5; D not certain. The germline V gene encodes CDR1 MNHNS and CDR2 SASEGT. This CDR3 comprises 12 residues. V shed 6 bases and J shed 1 base, with 4 bases lying between them. The CDR3: CASRASNQPQHF. The CDR3 DNA reads TGTGCCAGCAGGGCCAGCAATCAGCCCCAGCATTTT.

This clone was counted a single time. V gene TRBV5-6 combines with J gene TRBJ2-3; tentative D call: TRBD2 (6 bases). The CDR3 is 15 residues long. The ends were cut back, 3 bases at V and 0 bases at J, with 11 bases in the middle. In germline, CDR1 is SGHDT, CDR2 YYEEEE. This CDR3 is CASSWGLSSTDTQYF. The CDR3 DNA reads as TGTGCCAGCAGCTGGGGACTCTCTAGCACAGATACGCAGTATTTT.

The chain combines TRBV5-1 with TRBJ2-7, with D tentatively TRBD1 (5 bases). V shed 0 bases and J shed 1 base, with 17 bases lying between them. Germline assignment: CDR1 SGHRS and CDR2 YFSETQ. There are 17 residues in the CDR3. The CDR3 reads CASSLGGQGPGSYEQYF. In nucleotides, the CDR3 is TGCGCCAGCAGCTTGGGGGGTCAGGGTCCAGGGTCCTACGAGCAGTACTTC.

The DNA of the CDR3 is TGTGCCAGCAGCGGGTTCGGGGGGACGGGAGGCTACACCTTC. It translates to CASSGFGGTGGYTF. The rearrangement links TRBV5-5 to TRBJ1-2, with D perhaps matching TRBD1 (5 bases). The CDR3 has 14 amino acids. Trimming took off 4 bases at V and 8 bases at J, with 18 bases between the two ends. Germline V gene data show CDR1 as SGHKS and CDR2 as YYEKEE (reference sequence).

Comment on this clone: Distinct nucleotide sequences in the sample also encode this CDR3. This chain uses TRBV30 with TRBJ1-2, with TRBD1 matching over 7 bases. The V gene end was trimmed by 3 bases and the J gene end by 4 bases; junction bases not matched to a gene: 2. The CDR3 has 12 residues. From germline, CDR1 is GTSNPN and CDR2 SVGIG (reference sequence). The CDR3 region is CAWSRDSYGYTF. The CDR3, as DNA: TGTGCCTGGAGCCGGGACAGCTATGGCTACACCTTC.

The sample holds a few counts of this clone. J is TRBJ1-2 and V is TRBV25-1; D uncertain. V lost 4 bases and J lost 0, with 9 bases in between. CDR1 and CDR2 (germline): MGHDK, SYGVNS. The CDR3 consists of 14 residues. Here the CDR3 reads CASSVGSTNYGYTF. CDR3 coding DNA: TGTGCCAGCAGTGTAGGGAGTACTAACTATGGCTACACCTTC.